This T cell receptor beta chain was captured by sequencing in a study of blood T cell repertoires in COVID-19. Study overall: The cDNA or gDNA used as material had been derived from T cells, B-cell-depleted T cells, or PBMCs.

The CDR3 is made up of 16 amino acids. Germline V lookup: CDR1 LGHNA, CDR2 YNFKEQ. V was pared by 10 bases and J by 6 bases, with 15 bases of the junction left unmatched. TCRdb's copy holds only in-frame clones and misses some; the assay was immunoSEQ multiplex PCR. The sample contains about 150,000 clones, about 82% of which appear only once. Participant-reported clinical history was the basis for cohort assignment. Donors in Cohort 3 counted as recovered after two negative PCRs, clearance, or symptom resolution. The sequencing input was PBMCs or T cells enriched from blood (not recorded which). The clonotype comes from a woman between 40 and 55 years old who had recovered from COVID-19. The chain is built from TRBV4-2 and TRBJ2-2, with 9 bases matching TRBD2. The CDR3 loop is CATNAGGGRAAGELFF. Written as DNA, the CDR3 is TGTGCCACCAATGCAGGAGGCGGGAGGGCCGCCGGGGAGCTGTTTTTT.